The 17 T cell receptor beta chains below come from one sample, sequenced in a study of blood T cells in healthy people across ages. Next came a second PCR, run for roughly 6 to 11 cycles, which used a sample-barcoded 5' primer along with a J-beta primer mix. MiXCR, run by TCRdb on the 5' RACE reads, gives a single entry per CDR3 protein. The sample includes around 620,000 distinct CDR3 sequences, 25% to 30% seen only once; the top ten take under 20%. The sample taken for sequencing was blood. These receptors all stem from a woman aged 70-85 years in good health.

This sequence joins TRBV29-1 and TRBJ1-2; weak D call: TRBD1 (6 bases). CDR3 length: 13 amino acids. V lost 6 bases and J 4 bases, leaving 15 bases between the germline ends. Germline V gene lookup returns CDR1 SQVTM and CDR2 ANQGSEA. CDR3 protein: CSVRKGVGYGYTF. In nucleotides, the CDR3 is TGCAGCGTCCGAAAGGGGGTCGGCTATGGCTACACCTTC.

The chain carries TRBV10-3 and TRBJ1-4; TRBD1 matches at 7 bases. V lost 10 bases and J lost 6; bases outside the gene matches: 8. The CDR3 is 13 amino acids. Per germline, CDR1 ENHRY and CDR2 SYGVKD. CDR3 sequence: CATSRGVDEKLFF. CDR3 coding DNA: TGTGCCACCTCCAGGGGGGTTGATGAAAAACTGTTTTTT.

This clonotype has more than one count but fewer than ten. The CDR3 here is CASSPVQGTNHEQYF. The DNA of the CDR3 is TGCGCCAGCAGCCCCGTACAGGGGACGAATCACGAGCAGTACTTC. The chain links TRBV5-1 to TRBJ2-7; 7 bases line up with TRBD1. V was clipped by 4 bases and J by 5 bases; unmatched bases: 12. The germline CDR1 and CDR2 sequences are SGHRS and YFSETQ. CDR3 size: 15 residues.

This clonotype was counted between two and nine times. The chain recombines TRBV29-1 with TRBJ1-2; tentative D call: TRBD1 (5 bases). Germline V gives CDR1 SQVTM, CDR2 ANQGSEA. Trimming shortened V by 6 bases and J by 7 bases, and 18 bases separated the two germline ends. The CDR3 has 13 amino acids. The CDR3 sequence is CSVGTLKESGYTF. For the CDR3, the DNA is TGCAGCGTGGGGACCCTCAAAGAGAGTGGCTACACCTTC.

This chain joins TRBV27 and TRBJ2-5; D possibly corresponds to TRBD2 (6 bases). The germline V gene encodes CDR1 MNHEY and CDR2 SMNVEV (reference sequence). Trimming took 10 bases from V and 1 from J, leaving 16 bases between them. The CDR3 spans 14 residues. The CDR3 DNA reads TGTGCCACCTCGACTGACGGGAGCCAAGAGACCCAGTACTTC. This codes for CATSTDGSQETQYF.

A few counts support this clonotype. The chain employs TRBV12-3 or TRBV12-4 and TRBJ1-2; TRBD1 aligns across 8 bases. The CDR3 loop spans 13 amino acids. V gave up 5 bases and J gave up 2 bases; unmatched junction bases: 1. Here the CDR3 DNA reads TGTGCCAGCAGTACAGGGGGAAACTATGGCTACACCTTC. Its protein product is CASSTGGNYGYTF.

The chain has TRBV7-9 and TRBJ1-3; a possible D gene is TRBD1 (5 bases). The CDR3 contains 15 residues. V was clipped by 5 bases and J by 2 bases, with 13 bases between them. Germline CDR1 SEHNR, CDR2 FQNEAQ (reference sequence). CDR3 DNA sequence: TGTGCCAGCAGCCTTAATACGGGGCCTGGAAACACCATATATTTT. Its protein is CASSLNTGPGNTIYF.

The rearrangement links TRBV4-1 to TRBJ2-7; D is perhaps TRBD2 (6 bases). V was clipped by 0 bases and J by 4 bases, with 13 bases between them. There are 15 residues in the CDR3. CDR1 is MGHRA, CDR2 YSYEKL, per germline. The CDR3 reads CASSQDPGVEYEQYF. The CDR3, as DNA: TGCGCCAGCAGCCAAGACCCGGGGGTGGAATACGAGCAGTACTTC.

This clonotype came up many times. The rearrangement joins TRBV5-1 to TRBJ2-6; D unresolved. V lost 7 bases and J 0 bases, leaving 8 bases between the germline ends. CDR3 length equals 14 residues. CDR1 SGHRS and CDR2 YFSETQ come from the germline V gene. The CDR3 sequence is CASRDSSGANVLTF. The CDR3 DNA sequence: TGCGCCAGCCGCGATTCCTCTGGGGCCAACGTCCTGACTTTC.

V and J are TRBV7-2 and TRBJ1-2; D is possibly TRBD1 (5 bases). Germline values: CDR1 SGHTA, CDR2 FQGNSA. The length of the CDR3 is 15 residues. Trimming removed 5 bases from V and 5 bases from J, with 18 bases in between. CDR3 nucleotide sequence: TGTGCCAGCAGCCCCGGCGGAGGGGAGTGGTATGGCTACACCTTC. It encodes CASSPGGGEWYGYTF.

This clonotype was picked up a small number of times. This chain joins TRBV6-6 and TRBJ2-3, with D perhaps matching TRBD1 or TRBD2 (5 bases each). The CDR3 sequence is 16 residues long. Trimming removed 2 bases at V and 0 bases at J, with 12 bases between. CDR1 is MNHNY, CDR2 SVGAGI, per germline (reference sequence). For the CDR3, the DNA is TGTGCCAGCAGTTACGGGCGAGGGGTGAGCACAGATACGCAGTATTTT. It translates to CASSYGRGVSTDTQYF.

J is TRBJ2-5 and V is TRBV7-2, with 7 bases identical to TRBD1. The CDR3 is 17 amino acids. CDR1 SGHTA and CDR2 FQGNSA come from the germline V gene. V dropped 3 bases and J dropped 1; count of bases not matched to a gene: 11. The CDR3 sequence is CASSLYRGSLSQETQYF. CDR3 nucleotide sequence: TGTGCCAGCAGCTTGTACAGGGGAAGCCTAAGCCAAGAGACCCAGTACTTC.

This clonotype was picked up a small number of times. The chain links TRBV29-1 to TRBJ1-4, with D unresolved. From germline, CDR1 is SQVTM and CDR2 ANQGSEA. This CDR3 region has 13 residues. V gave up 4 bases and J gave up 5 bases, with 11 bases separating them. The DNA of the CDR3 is TGCAGCGTTGCCCGGGCCTCAAATGAAAAACTGTTTTTT. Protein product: CSVARASNEKLFF.

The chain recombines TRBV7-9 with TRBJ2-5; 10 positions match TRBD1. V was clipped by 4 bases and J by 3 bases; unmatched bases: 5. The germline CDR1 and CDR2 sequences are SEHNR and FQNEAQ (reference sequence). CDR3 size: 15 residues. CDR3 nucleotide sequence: TGTGCCAGCAGCTCCCCGGGACAGGGGAAAGAGACCCAGTACTTC. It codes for CASSSPGQGKETQYF.

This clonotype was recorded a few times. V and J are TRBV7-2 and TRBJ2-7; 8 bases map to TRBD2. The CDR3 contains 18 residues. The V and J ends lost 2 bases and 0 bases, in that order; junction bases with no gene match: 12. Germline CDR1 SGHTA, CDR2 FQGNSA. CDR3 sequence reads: CASSLKGTSGGSSYEQYF. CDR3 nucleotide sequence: TGTGCCAGCAGCTTAAAAGGGACGAGCGGGGGAAGCTCCTACGAGCAGTACTTC.

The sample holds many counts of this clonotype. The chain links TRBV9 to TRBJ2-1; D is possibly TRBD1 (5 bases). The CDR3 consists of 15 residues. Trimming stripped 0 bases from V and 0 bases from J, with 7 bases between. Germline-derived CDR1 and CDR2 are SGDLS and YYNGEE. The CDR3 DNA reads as TGTGCCAGCAGCGTAGGAACAGGCTCCTACAATGAGCAGTTCTTC. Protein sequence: CASSVGTGSYNEQFF.

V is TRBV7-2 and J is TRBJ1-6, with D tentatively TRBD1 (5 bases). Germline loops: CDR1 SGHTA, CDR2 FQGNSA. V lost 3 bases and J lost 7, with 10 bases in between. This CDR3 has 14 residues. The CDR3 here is CASSFWGKNSPLHF. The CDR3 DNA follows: TGTGCCAGCAGCTTCTGGGGGAAGAATTCACCCCTCCACTTT.